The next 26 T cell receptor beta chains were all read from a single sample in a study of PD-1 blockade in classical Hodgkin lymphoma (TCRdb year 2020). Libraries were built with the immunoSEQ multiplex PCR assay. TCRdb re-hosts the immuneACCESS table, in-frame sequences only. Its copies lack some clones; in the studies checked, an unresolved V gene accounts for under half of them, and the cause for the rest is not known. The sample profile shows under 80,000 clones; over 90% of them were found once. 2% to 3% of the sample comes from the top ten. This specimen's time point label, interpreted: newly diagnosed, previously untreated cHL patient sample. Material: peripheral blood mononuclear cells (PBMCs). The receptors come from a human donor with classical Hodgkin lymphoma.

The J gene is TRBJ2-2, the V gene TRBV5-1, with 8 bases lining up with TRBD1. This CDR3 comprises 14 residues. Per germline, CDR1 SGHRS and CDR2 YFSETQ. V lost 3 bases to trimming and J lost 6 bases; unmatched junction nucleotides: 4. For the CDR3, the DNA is TGCGCCAGCAGCTCTCAGGGGGCGGCCGGGGAGCTGTTTTTT. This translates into CASSSQGAAGELFF.

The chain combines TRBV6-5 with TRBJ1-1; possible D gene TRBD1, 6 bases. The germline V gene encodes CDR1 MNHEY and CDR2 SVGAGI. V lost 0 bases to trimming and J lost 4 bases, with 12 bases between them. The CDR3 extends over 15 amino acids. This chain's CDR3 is CASSYSGQGTTEAFF. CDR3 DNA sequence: TGTGCCAGCAGTTACTCAGGGCAGGGGACCACTGAAGCTTTCTTT.

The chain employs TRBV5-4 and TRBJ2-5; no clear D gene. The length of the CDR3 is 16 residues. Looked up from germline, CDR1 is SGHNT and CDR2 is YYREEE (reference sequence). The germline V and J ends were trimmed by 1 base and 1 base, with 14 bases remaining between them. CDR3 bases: TGTGCCAGCAGCTTGTTAGAGGCATCCCTCCAAGAGACCCAGTACTTC. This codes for CASSLLEASLQETQYF.

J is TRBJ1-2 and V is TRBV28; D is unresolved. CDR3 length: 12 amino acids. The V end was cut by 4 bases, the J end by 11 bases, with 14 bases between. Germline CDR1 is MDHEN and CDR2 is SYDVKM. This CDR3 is CASSSLPTIYTF. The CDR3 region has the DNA TGTGCCAGCAGTTCCCTCCCCACGATTTACACCTTC.

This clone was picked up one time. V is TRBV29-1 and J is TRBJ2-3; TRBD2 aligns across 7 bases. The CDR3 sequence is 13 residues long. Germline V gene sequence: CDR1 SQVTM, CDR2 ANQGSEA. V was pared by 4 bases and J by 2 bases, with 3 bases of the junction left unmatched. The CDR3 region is CSVGAGVTDTQYF. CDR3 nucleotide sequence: TGCAGCGTTGGCGCGGGGGTCACAGATACGCAGTATTTT.

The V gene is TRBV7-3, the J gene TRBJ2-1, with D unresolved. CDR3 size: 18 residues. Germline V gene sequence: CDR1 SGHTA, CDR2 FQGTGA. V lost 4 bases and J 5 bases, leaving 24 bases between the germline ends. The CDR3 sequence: CASSSDPVLGPFHNEQFF. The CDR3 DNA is TGTGCCAGCAGCTCAGACCCCGTCCTAGGTCCATTTCACAATGAGCAGTTCTTC. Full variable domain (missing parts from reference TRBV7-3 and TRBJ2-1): GAGVSQTPSNKVTEKGKYVELRCDPISGHTALYWYRQSLGQGPEFLIYFQGTGAADDSGLPNDRFFAVRPEGSVSTLKIQRTERGDSAVYLCASSSDPVLGPFHNEQFFGPGTRLTVL.

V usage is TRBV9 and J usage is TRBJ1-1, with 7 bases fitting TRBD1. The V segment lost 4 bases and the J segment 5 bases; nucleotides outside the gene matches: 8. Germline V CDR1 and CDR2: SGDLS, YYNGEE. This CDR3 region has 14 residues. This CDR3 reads CASSPGDSRTEAFF. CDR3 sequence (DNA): TGTGCCAGCAGCCCGGGGGACAGTAGAACTGAAGCTTTCTTT.

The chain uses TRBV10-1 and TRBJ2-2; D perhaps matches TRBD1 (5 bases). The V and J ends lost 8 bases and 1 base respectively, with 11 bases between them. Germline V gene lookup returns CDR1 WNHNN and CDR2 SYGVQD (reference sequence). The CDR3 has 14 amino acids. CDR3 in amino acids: CASQDKGNTGELFF. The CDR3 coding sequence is TGCGCCAGCCAGGACAAGGGGAACACCGGGGAGCTGTTTTTT.

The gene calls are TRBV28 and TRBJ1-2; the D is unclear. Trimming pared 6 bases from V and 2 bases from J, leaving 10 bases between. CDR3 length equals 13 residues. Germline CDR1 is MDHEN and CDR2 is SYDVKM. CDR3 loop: CASRSLRNYGYTF. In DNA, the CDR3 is TGTGCCAGCAGATCACTTAGGAACTATGGCTACACCTTC.

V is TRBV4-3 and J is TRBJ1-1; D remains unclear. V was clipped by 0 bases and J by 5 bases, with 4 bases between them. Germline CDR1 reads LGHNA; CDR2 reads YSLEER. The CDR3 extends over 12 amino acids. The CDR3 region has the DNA TGCGCCAGCAGCCAAGACAGGACTGAAGCTTTCTTT. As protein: CASSQDRTEAFF.

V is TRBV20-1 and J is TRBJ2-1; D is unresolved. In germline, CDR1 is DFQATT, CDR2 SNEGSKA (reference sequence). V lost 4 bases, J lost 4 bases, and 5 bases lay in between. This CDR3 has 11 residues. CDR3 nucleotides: TGCAGTGCTACCCTTTACAATGAGCAGTTCTTC. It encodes CSATLYNEQFF.

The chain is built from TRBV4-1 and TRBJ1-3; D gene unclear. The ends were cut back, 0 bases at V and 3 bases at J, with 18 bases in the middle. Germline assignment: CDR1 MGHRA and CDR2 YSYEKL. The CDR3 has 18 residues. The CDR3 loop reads CASSQDREKVKGGNTIYF. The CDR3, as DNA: TGCGCCAGCAGCCAAGATAGGGAGAAAGTTAAAGGTGGAAACACCATATATTTT.

This CDR3 reads CASDSETSGWFF. CDR3 coding DNA: TGTGCCAGCGACTCGGAGACGTCTGGTTGGTTCTTC. This chain joins TRBV28 and TRBJ2-1, with D hard to call. The CDR3 is 12 residues long. V lost 8 bases and J 15 bases, leaving 20 bases between the germline ends. Germline V gene lookup returns CDR1 MDHEN and CDR2 SYDVKM.

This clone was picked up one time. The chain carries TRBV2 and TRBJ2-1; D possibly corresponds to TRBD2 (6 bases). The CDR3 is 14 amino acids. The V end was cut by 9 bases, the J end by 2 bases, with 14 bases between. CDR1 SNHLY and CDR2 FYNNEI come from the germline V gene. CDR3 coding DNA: TGTGCCAGTTTAGCGGAGGCAACCTACAATGAGCAGTTCTTC. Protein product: CASLAEATYNEQFF.

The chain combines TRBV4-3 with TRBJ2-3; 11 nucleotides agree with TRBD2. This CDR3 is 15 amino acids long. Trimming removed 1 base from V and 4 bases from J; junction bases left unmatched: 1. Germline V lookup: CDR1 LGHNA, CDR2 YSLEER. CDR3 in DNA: TGCGCCAGCAGCCAAGTAGCGGGAGGGCCAGATACGCAGTATTTT. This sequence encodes CASSQVAGGPDTQYF.

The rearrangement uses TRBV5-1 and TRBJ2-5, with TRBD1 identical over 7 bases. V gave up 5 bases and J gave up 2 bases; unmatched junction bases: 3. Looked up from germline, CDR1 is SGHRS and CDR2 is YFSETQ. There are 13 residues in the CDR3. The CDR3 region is CASSPQGQETQYF. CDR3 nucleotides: TGCGCCAGCAGTCCACAGGGGCAAGAGACCCAGTACTTC.

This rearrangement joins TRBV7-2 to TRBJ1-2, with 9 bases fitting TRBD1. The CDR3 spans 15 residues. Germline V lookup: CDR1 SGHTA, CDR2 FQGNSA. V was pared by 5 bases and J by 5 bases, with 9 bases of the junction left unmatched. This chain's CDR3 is CASSILPGQGYGYTF. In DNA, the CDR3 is TGTGCCAGCAGCATACTCCCGGGACAGGGTTATGGCTACACCTTC.

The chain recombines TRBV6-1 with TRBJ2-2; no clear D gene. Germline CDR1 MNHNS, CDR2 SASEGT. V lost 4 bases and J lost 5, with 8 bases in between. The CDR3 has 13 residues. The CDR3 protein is CASSGRLTGELFF. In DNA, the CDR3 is TGTGCCAGCAGTGGCAGGCTTACCGGGGAGCTGTTTTTT.

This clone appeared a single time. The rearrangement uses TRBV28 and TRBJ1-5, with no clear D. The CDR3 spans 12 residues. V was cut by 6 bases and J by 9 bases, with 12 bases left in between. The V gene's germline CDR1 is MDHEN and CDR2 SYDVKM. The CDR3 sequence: CASSLGVGPQHF. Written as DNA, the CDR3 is TGTGCCAGCAGCCTCGGGGTTGGGCCCCAGCATTTT. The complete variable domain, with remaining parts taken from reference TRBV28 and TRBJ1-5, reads DVKVTQSSRYLVKRTGEKVFLECVQDMDHENMFWYRQDPGLGLRLIYFSYDVKMKEKGDIPEGYSVSREKKERFSLILESASTNQTSMYLCASSLGVGPQHFGDGTRLSIL.

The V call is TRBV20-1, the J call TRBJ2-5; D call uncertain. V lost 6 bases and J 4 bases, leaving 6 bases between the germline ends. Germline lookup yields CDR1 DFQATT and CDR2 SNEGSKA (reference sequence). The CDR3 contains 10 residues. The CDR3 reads CSATLETQYF. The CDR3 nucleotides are TGCAGTGCCACATTAGAGACCCAGTACTTC.

As DNA, the CDR3 is TGCGCCAGCAGCTTGGAAGCATACTCCGGCTACACCTTC. Amino acids: CASSLEAYSGYTF. The rearrangement joins TRBV5-1 to TRBJ1-2; D gene ambiguous. CDR1 SGHRS and CDR2 YFSETQ come from the germline V gene. Trimming removed 0 bases at V and 8 bases at J, with 11 bases between. There are 13 residues in the CDR3.

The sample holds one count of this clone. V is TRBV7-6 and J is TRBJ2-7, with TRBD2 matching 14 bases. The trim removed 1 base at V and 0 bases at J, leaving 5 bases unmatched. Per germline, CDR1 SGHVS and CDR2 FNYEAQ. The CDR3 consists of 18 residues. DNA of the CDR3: TGTGCCAGCAGCTTAGGGACTAGCGGGAGGCCCGGCTCCTACGAGCAGTACTTC. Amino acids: CASSLGTSGRPGSYEQYF.

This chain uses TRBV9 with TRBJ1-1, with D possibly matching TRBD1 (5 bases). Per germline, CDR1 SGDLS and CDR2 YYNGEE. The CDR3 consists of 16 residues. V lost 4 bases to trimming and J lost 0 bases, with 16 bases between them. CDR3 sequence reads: CASSLIRGGLNTEAFF. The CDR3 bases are TGTGCCAGCAGCCTGATCCGCGGGGGACTGAACACTGAAGCTTTCTTT.

CDR3 protein: CASSLDGRSGNTIYF. In DNA, the CDR3 is TGTGCCAGCAGCTTAGACGGCCGCTCTGGAAACACCATATATTTT. The chain uses TRBV11-2 and TRBJ1-3, with D uncertain. The CDR3 loop spans 15 amino acids. Trimming took off 0 bases at V and 0 bases at J, with 6 bases between the two ends. Germline values: CDR1 SGHAT, CDR2 FQNNGV.

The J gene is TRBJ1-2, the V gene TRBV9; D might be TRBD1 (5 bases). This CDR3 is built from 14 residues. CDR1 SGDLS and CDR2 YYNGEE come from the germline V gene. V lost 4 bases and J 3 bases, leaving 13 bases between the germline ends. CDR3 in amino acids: CASSLTPGDYGYTF. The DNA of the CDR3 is TGTGCCAGCAGCCTCACTCCGGGGGACTATGGCTACACCTTC.

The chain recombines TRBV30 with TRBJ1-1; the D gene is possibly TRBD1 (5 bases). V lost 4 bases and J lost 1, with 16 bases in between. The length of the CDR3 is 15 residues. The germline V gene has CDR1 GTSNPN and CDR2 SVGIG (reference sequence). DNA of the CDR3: TGTGCCTGGAAATACCCCGGGGCTCGGAACACTGAAGCTTTCTTT. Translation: CAWKYPGARNTEAFF.